This T cell receptor beta chain originates from a study of CD8+CD57+ T cells in acquired aplastic anemia. Background on the study: Sorted CD4+ and CD8+ cells yielded DNA averaging around 3.2 ug.

General observations from the study: Found in both controls and patients were around 29 CD8+ CDR3 sequences.

The V gene lost 3 bases and the J gene lost 7 bases, with 7 bases spanning the gap. Germline V lookup: CDR1 SNHLY, CDR2 FYNNEI. The CDR3 totals 12 residues. As concerns this clonotype: No antigen is known for it.

TCR beta VDJ and CDR3 profiles were obtained from a genomic DNA template. Via MiXCR, TCRdb re-called the reads, giving one row per CDR3 protein. The sample lists 100,000 to 150,000 distinct CDR3 sequences; approximately 36% were seen once. CD8+CD57+ cell expansion had been shown by flow cytometry in patients chosen for sequencing. Patients were therapy-naive when their blood was sampled. Sequencing was done on a sample of sorted CD4+, CD8+, or CD8+CD57+ T cells (not recorded which) from PBMCs. The chain couples TRBV2 to TRBJ2-4; unclear D gene. This clonotype was obtained from a human donor with aplastic anemia. CDR3 nucleotide sequence: TGTGCCAGCAGTGAGTCTTGGAACATTCAGTACTTC. Its translation is CASSESWNIQYF.